This TCR beta chain stems from a study of response to subunit inactivated influenza vaccine (dated by TCRdb to 2017 to 2018). At the level of the whole study: Deep quantitative T cell receptor repertoire profiling was used in the study to track responses to a trivalent subunit inactivated influenza vaccine. General findings and caveats noted by the study authors: The authors suggested that each seasonal influenza vaccination may recruit only a limited number of new T cells.

The method was RT-PCR. These reads were obtained on an Illumina HiSeq 2500. TCRdb's own reprocessing of the public reads used fastp at Q25 and MiXCR and kept productive beta chains. Each entry merges the rows of one CDR3 protein and shows their most common DNA and genes. This sample comprises about 540,000 distinct CDR3 sequences, around 21% of them detected only once. Approximately 3% of the sample lies in the top ten. A note on this clonotype: The antigen it binds to is not known. No per-base quality is available; no much larger clone lies one base away.

Taken from cysteine to phenylalanine, the CDR3 has 14 residues. Kept here is only the CDR3 DNA, which spans 42 bases and is read in frame from base 1. The germline V end is reduced by 7 bases and the J end by 8 bases; junction bases left unmatched: 9. The germline V gene gives CDR1 as MDHEN and CDR2 as SYDVKM. These data were also reused for a study on T cells expressing NK-cell markers. That second publication adds: The TCR beta cDNA libraries were made using 5'RACE template switching, a step that added both a universal primer site and unique molecular identifiers. In sorted CD3+CD56+NKG2C+, CD3+CD56+NKG2C- and CD3+CD56-NKG2C+ T-cell subsets from about eight donors, TCR beta-chain repertoires were profiled. Among the eight sequenced donors, only one was HCMV-seronegative, while the other seven were HCMV-seropositive. To restrict sorting to alphabetaTCR-expressing T cells, an anti-gammadeltaTCR antibody was added in several experiments. In six donors, the dominant CD3+CD56+NKG2C+ clonotypes were among the top 10 CD8+ clonotypes and accounted for 1.0-7.0% of CD8+ T cells. Those dominant clonotypes were again the most abundant among CD3+CD56-NKG2C+ cells in a few donors, at roughly 28.3-60.1%. It remained unclear whether the expanded NKG2C-expressing T cell clones were specific for HCMV antigens. All eight donors whose samples were sequenced were randomly selected healthy volunteers, three of them men and five women. To determine HCMV serostatus, a commercial ELISA kit was used to detect HCMV-specific IgG in serum. Ficoll density gradient centrifugation was used to isolate peripheral blood mononuclear cells from blood. CD4+ and CD8+ T cells were isolated from PBMC by magnetic immunoseparation with Miltenyi isolation kits. Priming for cDNA synthesis came from the TCR beta constant segment, and two successive PCR amplification steps followed. Illumina HiSeq 2000/2500, MiSeq or NextSeq was used to sequence libraries as 2 x 150 bp reads. MIGEC was used to demultiplex reads and group the reads by UMI, and MiTCR was used to assemble and quantify clonotypes. To exclude erroneous sequences, any TCR cDNA sequence not supported by at least two reads was discarded. The tcR package was used for downstream repertoire analysis, and clonotypes were matched between fractions using CDR3 nucleotide sequence together with V segment. VDJmatch was used to annotate antigen specificity against VDJdb, with one amino acid substitution allowed in CDR3.

The TCR sequence derives from a man over 45 who received an inactivated influenza vaccine. Donor details come from another sample of the same person, matched by shared clones. This sequence uses TRBV28 and TRBJ2-1, with 9 central nucleotides matching TRBD1. Sequencing used CD4+ T cells sorted from PBMCs, obtained 12 days after vaccination. The CDR3 is CASTPGQGIDEQFF. Read as DNA, the sequence is TGTGCCAGCACACCGGGACAGGGAATTGATGAGCAGTTCTTC.